This T cell receptor beta chain was captured in a study of T cells after yellow fever vaccination. This clonotype was counted between two and nine times. Its antigen is unidentified. The CDR3 is 12 amino acids. The V gene lost 0 bases and the J gene lost 4 bases, with 6 bases spanning the gap. CDR1 is DFQATT and CDR2 is SNEGSKA in the germline V gene (reference sequence). TCRdb re-analysed the 5' RACE reads in MiXCR, keeping a single row per CDR3 protein. Counted here are about 230,000 distinct CDR3 sequences, roughly 6.2% occurring once; the ten biggest clones make up about 0.95%. Whole-study results and caveats: Reappearing after the booster were most of the clones from primary vaccination (less than 97% CD4, approximately 86% CD8). Researchers cautioned that FACS-sorted repertoires could harbor abundant clonotypes contaminating from the bulk population. It was the secondary response that reached its peak faster, day 5 versus 15, but it was weaker.

The rearrangement joins TRBV20-1 to TRBJ1-2; D not resolved. This sequence was found in a young man who received the YFV17D yellow fever vaccine. The sample in question was CD4+ T cells sorted from PBMCs, obtained on the day of the yellow fever booster vaccination. The CDR3 spells CSAREVLYGYTF. The CDR3 coding sequence is TGCAGTGCTAGAGAGGTCCTCTATGGCTACACCTTC.